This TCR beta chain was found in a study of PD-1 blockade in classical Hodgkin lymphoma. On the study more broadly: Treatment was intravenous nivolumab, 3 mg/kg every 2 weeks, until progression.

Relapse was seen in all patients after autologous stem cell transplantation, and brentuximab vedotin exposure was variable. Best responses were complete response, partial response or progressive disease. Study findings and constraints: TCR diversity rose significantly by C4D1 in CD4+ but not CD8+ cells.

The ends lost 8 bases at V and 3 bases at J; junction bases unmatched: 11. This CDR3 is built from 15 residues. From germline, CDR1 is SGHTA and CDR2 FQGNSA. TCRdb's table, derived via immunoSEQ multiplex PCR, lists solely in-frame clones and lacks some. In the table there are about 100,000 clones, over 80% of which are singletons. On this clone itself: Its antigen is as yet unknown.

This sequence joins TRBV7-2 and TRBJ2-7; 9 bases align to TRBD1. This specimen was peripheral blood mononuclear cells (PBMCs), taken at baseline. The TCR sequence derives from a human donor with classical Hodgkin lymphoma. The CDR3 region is CASSNHPGQGYEQYF. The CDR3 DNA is TGTGCCAGCTCCAACCACCCGGGACAGGGCTACGAGCAGTACTTC. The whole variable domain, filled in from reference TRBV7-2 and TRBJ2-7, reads GAGVSQSPSNKVTEKGKDVELRCDPISGHTALYWYRQSLGQGLEFLIYFQGNSAPDKSGLPSDRFSAERTGGSVSTLTIQRTQQEDSAVYLCASSNHPGQGYEQYFGPGTRLTVT.